This T cell receptor beta chain was identified during a study of T cells in Graves' hyperthyroidism and ophthalmopathy. On the study more broadly: Prior to any treatment, at the point of initial diagnosis, peripheral blood was collected.

About this clonotype itself: Its target is not known.

What was amplified from RNA transcripts were TCR beta CDR3 regions. Primed by the HTBI set, a first-round RT-PCR was run on the TCR CDR3. TCRdb redid the calling of the multiplex PCR reads with MiXCR, one entry per CDR3 protein. The sample comprises roughly 240,000 distinct CDR3 sequences, approximately 24% of which are singletons, and 30% to 40% rests with the top ten. Study results and limitations: Model predictions of ophthalmopathy came a median around 6.5 months before onset.

For ophthalmopathy patients, the Clinical Activity Score was at least 3 and the NOSPECS grade at least 4; duration was under 3 months. It was uncontrolled infection, other autoimmune disease, pregnancy or lactation that excluded patients. This CDR3 has 15 amino acids. The V end lost 0 bases, the J end lost 2 bases, and 11 bases lay between the germline ends. Germline lookup yields CDR1 LGHNA and CDR2 YNFKEQ. The TCR originated in a woman in her thirties or forties with Graves' ophthalmopathy. The sample was blood. The rearrangement uses TRBV4-2 and TRBJ2-7; D possibly corresponds to TRBD1 (6 bases). The CDR3 DNA follows: TGTGCCAGCAGCCAAGAAAAGACAGGTACCTACGAGCAGTACTTC. Amino acids: CASSQEKTGTYEQYF.